The 21 T cell receptor beta chains in this list originate from one sample, sequenced in a study of identical twins. One entry per CDR3 protein, called by TCRdb with MiXCR from the 5' RACE reads. The table includes over 250,000 distinct CDR3 sequences, less than 9.5% detected once. The same data also went into a second study, on yellow fever vaccine responses in identical twins.

The sequencing input was CD8+ T cells sorted from blood. Receptors originate from a young woman in good health.

The V call is TRBV6-4, the J call TRBJ2-3; 8 nucleotides align to TRBD2. J gave up 1 base and V 2 bases, and 5 bases lay outside the gene matches. Germline assignment: CDR1 MRHNA and CDR2 SNTAGT. The CDR3 runs 16 residues. The CDR3, as DNA: TGTGCCAGCAGTGACGAAACGGGAGGGGGCACAGATACGCAGTATTTT. This codes for CASSDETGGGTDTQYF.

This clonotype was counted ten times or more. The genes are TRBV9 and TRBJ2-5, with D possibly being TRBD1 or TRBD2 (5 bases each). CDR3 length: 15 residues. V shed 0 bases and J shed 0 bases, with 9 bases lying between them. Germline V lookup: CDR1 SGDLS, CDR2 YYNGEE. The CDR3 sequence: CASSVEGSDQETQYF. DNA for the CDR3: TGTGCCAGCAGCGTAGAGGGGAGCGACCAAGAGACCCAGTACTTC.

This chain joins TRBV7-2 and TRBJ2-7; D possibly corresponds to TRBD1 (6 bases). Germline V lookup: CDR1 SGHTA, CDR2 FQGNSA. The V end lost 2 bases, the J end lost 5 bases, and 16 bases lay between the germline ends. The CDR3 is 15 residues long. The CDR3 is CASSLLTGSFNEQYF. CDR3 nucleotides: TGTGCCAGCAGCTTACTTACAGGGTCGTTCAACGAGCAGTACTTC.

There are a few counts of this clonotype. The V gene is TRBV28, the J gene TRBJ1-1; D unclear. The CDR3 consists of 14 residues. The germline V and J ends were trimmed by 3 bases and 3 bases, with 11 bases remaining between them. CDR1 and CDR2 from the germline V gene are MDHEN and SYDVKM. CDR3 coding DNA: TGTGCCAGCAGTTTCCCCGAGCCAGACACTGAAGCTTTCTTT. It specifies CASSFPEPDTEAFF.

This clonotype has more than one count but fewer than ten. The chain uses TRBV3-1 and TRBJ2-1, with 14 bases lining up with TRBD2. J lost 3 bases, V lost 3 bases, and 10 bases had no gene match. There are 19 residues in the CDR3. Germline loops: CDR1 LGHDT, CDR2 YNNKEL (reference sequence). CDR3 nucleotide sequence: TGTGCCAGCAGCCATCGTCCGGGGACTAGCGGGAGTGGCTACAATGAGCAGTTCTTC. This sequence encodes CASSHRPGTSGSGYNEQFF.

This clonotype has ten or more counts. The J gene is TRBJ1-1, the V gene TRBV7-2; D ambiguous. Germline V lookup: CDR1 SGHTA, CDR2 FQGNSA. The CDR3 runs 16 residues. Between the trimmed V and J ends, which lost 5 bases and 0 bases, there was a span of 16 bases. The CDR3 region is CASSPQYAILNTEAFF. DNA of the CDR3: TGTGCCAGCAGCCCCCAATATGCAATCTTGAACACTGAAGCTTTCTTT.

This clonotype was counted a few times. This chain uses TRBV9 with TRBJ1-1; D is unresolved. The V gene's germline CDR1 is SGDLS and CDR2 YYNGEE. This CDR3 spans 9 amino acids. Trimming took off 4 bases at V and 11 bases at J, with 6 bases between the two ends. The CDR3 loop reads CASSPGAFF. Here the CDR3 DNA reads TGTGCCAGCAGCCCTGGGGCTTTCTTT.

The chain couples TRBV7-9 to TRBJ2-7; 8 nucleotides align to TRBD1. In germline, CDR1 is SEHNR, CDR2 FQNEAQ (reference sequence). This CDR3 is 15 amino acids long. V was clipped by 6 bases and J by 4 bases; unmatched bases: 11. This CDR3 reads CASSYSMGQEYEQYF. The CDR3 DNA is TGTGCCAGCAGTTATTCAATGGGACAGGAGTACGAGCAGTACTTC.

The chain carries TRBV5-4 and TRBJ2-7; D is unclear. Trimming removed 0 bases from V and 0 bases from J, with 10 bases in between. The CDR3 length is 15 residues. Germline V gene lookup returns CDR1 SGHNT and CDR2 YYREEE (reference sequence). The CDR3 loop is CASSLVWQTSYEQYF. The CDR3 DNA is TGTGCCAGCAGCTTGGTTTGGCAAACCTCCTACGAGCAGTACTTC.

This clonotype was observed at least ten times. This chain connects TRBV6-1 to TRBJ1-2; TRBD1 matches 9 bases. The length of the CDR3 is 15 residues. Germline V lookup: CDR1 MNHNS, CDR2 SASEGT. The trim removed 7 bases at V and 7 bases at J, leaving 13 bases unmatched. The CDR3: CASTGTGSMFLGYTF. The CDR3 bases are TGTGCCAGCACTGGGACAGGGAGTATGTTTCTTGGCTACACCTTC.

V usage is TRBV6-6 and J usage is TRBJ2-5; D is perhaps TRBD2 (6 bases). The CDR3 covers 13 residues. V gave up 7 bases and J gave up 3 bases, with 12 bases separating them. Germline values: CDR1 MNHNY, CDR2 SVGAGI (reference sequence). For the CDR3, the DNA is TGTGCCAGCAAGAGGGAGGAGGAAGAGACCCAGTACTTC. Residues: CASKREEEETQYF.

This clonotype was observed a few times. The chain employs TRBV5-1 and TRBJ2-5; no reliable D call. V lost 5 bases, J lost 1 base, and 12 bases lay in between. In germline, CDR1 is SGHRS, CDR2 YFSETQ. The CDR3 is 14 residues long. CDR3 residues: CASRKSAPQETQYF. The CDR3 DNA is TGCGCCAGCAGGAAGTCGGCGCCCCAAGAGACCCAGTACTTC.

This clonotype has ten or more counts. The CDR3 region is CSVERANEQFF. CDR3 DNA: TGCAGCGTTGAAAGGGCAAATGAGCAGTTCTTC. This chain links TRBV29-1 with TRBJ2-1; D uncertain. This CDR3 has 11 residues. Germline V gene lookup returns CDR1 SQVTM and CDR2 ANQGSEA. V was pared by 2 bases and J by 7 bases, with 6 bases between.

This clonotype turned up a few times. V usage is TRBV7-2 and J usage is TRBJ2-1; 12 bases align to TRBD1. The V gene end was trimmed by 3 bases and the J gene end by 8 bases; junction bases not matched to a gene: 5. In germline, CDR1 is SGHTA, CDR2 FQGNSA. This CDR3 spans 15 amino acids. In DNA, the CDR3 is TGTGCCAGCAGCTTTGGGACAGGGGGCGGCGATGAGCAGTTCTTC. This codes for CASSFGTGGGDEQFF. The full variable domain, rest sourced from reference TRBV7-2 and TRBJ2-1, is GAGVSQSPSNKVTEKGKDVELRCDPISGHTALYWYRQSLGQGLEFLIYFQGNSAPDKSGLPSDRFSAERTGGSVSTLTIQRTQQEDSAVYLCASSFGTGGGDEQFFGPGTRLTVL.

This clonotype was counted only a few times. The chain combines TRBV7-9 with TRBJ1-3; D not resolved. In germline, CDR1 is SEHNR, CDR2 FQNEAQ (reference sequence). The CDR3 is 13 amino acids. Trimming pared 1 base from V and 14 bases from J, leaving 15 bases between. The CDR3 is CASSLVGSAALYF. Here the CDR3 DNA reads TGTGCCAGCAGCTTAGTCGGGTCCGCCGCTCTATATTTT.

This clonotype was observed at least ten times. CDR3 sequence: CASSYSPGAGNTEAFF. The DNA of the CDR3 is TGTGCCAGCAGTTACTCGCCAGGGGCTGGTAACACTGAAGCTTTCTTT. The V and J genes are TRBV6-5 and TRBJ1-1; weak D call: TRBD1 (6 bases). Germline CDR1 and CDR2: MNHEY and SVGAGI. The V and J ends lost 0 bases and 2 bases respectively, with 13 bases between them. This CDR3 comprises 16 residues.

This clonotype was recorded many times. The chain combines TRBV5-1 with TRBJ1-1; no clear D. This CDR3 has 12 residues. Per the germline V gene, CDR1 is SGHRS and CDR2 is YFSETQ. The germline V and J ends were trimmed by 4 bases and 6 bases, with 10 bases remaining between them. CDR3 coding DNA: TGCGCCAGCAGCCCTTTTGGGGCTGAAGCTTTCTTT. Translating it yields CASSPFGAEAFF.

The CDR3 spells CASTLPRHGEAVPQYF. The CDR3 DNA reads as TGTGCCAGCACCCTGCCGCGGCATGGGGAGGCCGTACCGCAGTATTTT. The rearrangement uses TRBV7-9 and TRBJ2-3; possibly TRBD2 for D (6 bases). Germline V lookup: CDR1 SEHNR, CDR2 FQNEAQ (reference sequence). This CDR3 is built from 16 residues. V lost 7 bases to trimming and J lost 10 bases, with 27 bases between them.

This clonotype was found a few times. The chain carries TRBV20-1 and TRBJ1-2, with 11 bases fitting TRBD1. The CDR3 consists of 15 residues. The V gene end was trimmed by 4 bases and the J gene end by 7 bases; junction bases not matched to a gene: 11. The germline gives CDR1 DFQATT, CDR2 SNEGSKA (reference sequence). The CDR3 coding sequence is TGCAGTGCTATCACCCCGGGACAGGGGGTTTTTGGCTACACCTTC. Residues: CSAITPGQGVFGYTF.

This clonotype has at least ten counts. Compared with germline, one end of the junction differs, possibly owing to a read error. J is TRBJ2-1 and V is TRBV27; 13 bases are a match to TRBD2. This CDR3 has 15 amino acids. Per the germline V gene, CDR1 is MNHEY and CDR2 is SMNVEV (reference sequence). The CDR3 protein is CASSLGLAGYNEQFF. CDR3 nucleotide sequence: TGCGCCAGCAGCTTGGGACTAGCGGGATACAATGAGCAGTTCTTC.

The sample holds many counts of this clonotype. The chain employs TRBV5-1 and TRBJ2-7, with TRBD1 identical over 9 bases. V shed 4 bases and J 7 bases; nucleotides not matched to a gene: 12. The CDR3 contains 15 residues. Germline V lookup: CDR1 SGHRS, CDR2 YFSETQ. The chain's CDR3 is CASSVRDRDLGEQYF. CDR3 bases: TGCGCCAGCAGCGTCCGGGACAGGGACCTCGGTGAGCAGTACTTC.